Sequencing of this T cell receptor beta chain was carried out in a study of low-dose radiotherapy and immunotherapy resistance in tumors. About the study: Every 2 weeks, cohort 1 got 0.5 Gy, reaching 6.5 Gy to the planning target volume. Oral aspirin 300 mg was taken by patients daily for four cycles from cycle 1 day 1.

This CDR3 has 15 residues. Per germline, CDR1 SGHRS and CDR2 YFSETQ. The V gene end was trimmed by 0 bases and the J gene end by 6 bases; junction bases not matched to a gene: 8. Priming of first-strand cDNA relied on TRAV- and TRBV-specific primers (covering alpha and beta chains). Amplification, which lasted around 18 PCR cycles, used a constant-region primer and V-primer adapter to amplify TCRs. TCRdb fed the reads into MiXCR, producing one record per CDR3 protein. The repertoire includes about 12,000 distinct CDR3 sequences, under 85% of them detected once, and around 3.7% sits in the top ten. The therapy administered to donors comprised nivolumab, ipilimumab, aspirin, low-dose cyclophosphamide and low-dose radiotherapy.

This clonotype originated in a human donor with advanced metastatic prostate, ovarian, gallbladder or colorectal cancer (not recorded which). This table probably holds off-target reads from a library built for another chain. This sequence joins TRBV5-1 and TRBJ2-7, with TRBD1 matching over 8 bases. The CDR3 bases are TGCGCCAGCAGCTTGGTTCAGGGGGCATTGTCCGAGCAGTACTTC. It codes for CASSLVQGALSEQYF. Based on the CDR3 plus reference TRBV5-1 and TRBJ2-7, the full variable domain is KAGVTQTPRYLIKTRGQQVTLSCSPISGHRSVSWYQQTPGQGLQFLFEYFSETQRNKGNFPGRFSGRQFSNSRSEMNVSTLELGDSALYLCASSLVQGALSEQYFGPGTRLTVT.